A single sample gave rise to the 30 T cell receptor beta chains below, sequenced in a study of blood T cell repertoires in COVID-19. Assay: immunoSEQ multiplex PCR; the TCRdb copy retains only in-frame clones and omits some. The sample carries 45,000 to 65,000 clones, 90% to 95% recorded once. The sequencing input was peripheral blood. All receptors derive from an elderly woman with acute or convalescent COVID-19.

This clone was observed once. This chain uses TRBV18 with TRBJ2-1; TRBD1 matches at 8 bases. This CDR3 is built from 15 residues. The germline V gene has CDR1 KGHSH and CDR2 LQKENI. J gave up 8 bases and V 3 bases, and 9 bases lay outside the gene matches. CDR3 sequence (DNA): TGTGCCAGCTCACCGTGGACAGGGTCATTGGATGAGCAGTTCTTC. It encodes CASSPWTGSLDEQFF.

V is TRBV6-5 and J is TRBJ1-1; D not certain. This CDR3 region has 15 residues. V lost 2 bases and J lost 4, with 14 bases in between. CDR1 and CDR2 from the germline V gene are MNHEY and SVGAGI. The DNA of the CDR3 is TGTGCCAGCAGTTACCACTCGAGGATGGGCACTGAAGCTTTCTTT. Protein: CASSYHSRMGTEAFF.

The chain carries TRBV7-2 and TRBJ2-1; the match to TRBD2 covers 7 bases. CDR3 length equals 16 residues. J was trimmed by 7 bases and V by 1 base; bases with no gene match: 10. Germline lookup yields CDR1 SGHTA and CDR2 FQGNSA. The CDR3 nucleotides are TGTGCCAGCAGCTTAGGAGGGACTACGATCAGAAATGAGCAGTTCTTC. Amino acid sequence: CASSLGGTTIRNEQFF.

This chain uses TRBV7-8 with TRBJ2-7, with a weak D call TRBD2 (6 bases). Germline V gene data show CDR1 as SGHVS and CDR2 as FQNEAQ. V dropped 1 base and J dropped 4 bases, with 14 bases sitting between them. CDR3 length: 15 residues. The CDR3 DNA follows: TGTGCCAGCAGCTTAGAAGGAGGGGAGATTTACGAGCAGTACTTC. It translates to CASSLEGGEIYEQYF.

This clone has more than one count but fewer than ten. CDR3 nucleotides: TGTGCCAGTAGTATAGCCAGAGGACAGTATAGCAATCAGCCCCAGCATTTT. Translated, it gives CASSIARGQYSNQPQHF. This rearrangement joins TRBV19 to TRBJ1-5; D may be TRBD1 (6 bases). In germline, CDR1 is LNHDA, CDR2 SQIVND (reference sequence). The CDR3 is 17 residues long. Trimming pared 1 base from V and 0 bases from J, leaving 13 bases between.

The chain combines TRBV18 with TRBJ1-1, with 7 bases matching TRBD1. This CDR3 is built from 17 residues. Trimming at V came to 4 bases and at J to 4 bases, leaving 15 bases not matched to a gene. The V gene's germline CDR1 is KGHSH and CDR2 LQKENI. Here the CDR3 DNA reads TGTGCCAGCTCACGGGCGGCAGGGGGACCCTCGATCACTGAAGCTTTCTTT. Amino acid sequence: CASSRAAGGPSITEAFF.

This sequence joins TRBV6-1 and TRBJ2-2; 8 bases match TRBD2. Germline V gene sequence: CDR1 MNHNS, CDR2 SASEGT. The CDR3 spans 16 residues. Trimming at V came to 4 bases and at J to 1 base, leaving 5 bases not matched to a gene. The CDR3 reads CASSGLAGWNTGELFF. CDR3 in DNA: TGTGCCAGCAGTGGATTAGCGGGATGGAACACCGGGGAGCTGTTTTTT.

The CDR3 DNA reads as TGTGCCAGCAGTTTCGCAACAGGGTATGAAAAACTGTTTTTT. Amino acids: CASSFATGYEKLFF. The chain couples TRBV27 to TRBJ1-4; D is possibly TRBD1 (6 bases). Trimming took off 3 bases at V and 6 bases at J, with 11 bases between the two ends. The CDR3 runs to 14 residues. From germline, CDR1 is MNHEY and CDR2 SMNVEV (reference sequence).

The chain couples TRBV2 to TRBJ1-2; D not resolved. The germline V gene encodes CDR1 SNHLY and CDR2 FYNNEI. Trimming left V 2 bases short and J 7 bases short, with 14 bases between. The CDR3 contains 14 residues. The CDR3 protein is CASSEWASEGGYTF. The CDR3 nucleotides are TGTGCCAGCAGTGAATGGGCCTCAGAGGGTGGCTACACCTTC.

This clone was counted only a few times. V usage is TRBV2 and J usage is TRBJ1-5; 7 bases fit TRBD1. The CDR3 length is 13 residues. J lost 7 bases, V lost 6 bases, and 6 bases had no gene match. The germline V gene encodes CDR1 SNHLY and CDR2 FYNNEI. Written as DNA, the CDR3 is TGTGCCAGCAGACCTCAGGGGGTCCAGCCCCAGCATTTT. It yields the protein CASRPQGVQPQHF.

The chain joins TRBV7-9 to TRBJ2-1, with D tentatively TRBD2 (5 bases). Germline loops: CDR1 SEHNR, CDR2 FQNEAQ (reference sequence). The germline V and J ends were trimmed by 5 bases and 4 bases, with 15 bases remaining between them. The CDR3 consists of 15 residues. In nucleotides, the CDR3 is TGTGCCAGCAGCCTTCGGGGTTCGGGGTACAATGAGCAGTTCTTC. Translated: CASSLRGSGYNEQFF.

The chain employs TRBV28 and TRBJ1-1, with unresolved D. The germline V and J ends were trimmed by 3 bases and 2 bases, with 10 bases remaining between them. The length of the CDR3 is 14 residues. Germline V gene lookup returns CDR1 MDHEN and CDR2 SYDVKM. The CDR3 loop reads CASSLEAGNTEAFF. The CDR3 DNA follows: TGTGCCAGCAGTTTGGAGGCAGGAAACACTGAAGCTTTCTTT.

The CDR3 nucleotides read TGTGCCAGCAGTTTATGGGCAGGGCATAATAGCAATCAGCCCCAGCATTTT. Its translation: CASSLWAGHNSNQPQHF. This rearrangement joins TRBV27 to TRBJ1-5; the D gene is possibly TRBD1 (5 bases). The germline gives CDR1 MNHEY, CDR2 SMNVEV (reference sequence). The CDR3 extends over 17 amino acids. The germline V and J ends were trimmed by 1 base and 0 bases, with 13 bases remaining between them.

V is TRBV5-4 and J is TRBJ2-7; 9 nucleotides line up with TRBD1. Losses at the gene ends were 0 bases for V and 4 bases for J; bases not matched to a gene: 8. This CDR3 contains 16 residues. Germline V gene data show CDR1 as SGHNT and CDR2 as YYREEE (reference sequence). CDR3 bases: TGTGCCAGCAGCTTGGTGCCGGGACAGGGACCTTACGAGCAGTACTTC. Its translation: CASSLVPGQGPYEQYF.

This clone appeared a few times. The chain couples TRBV9 to TRBJ1-2; D remains unclear. This CDR3 is built from 14 residues. Trimming stripped 3 bases from V and 6 bases from J, with 15 bases between. Germline V lookup: CDR1 SGDLS, CDR2 YYNGEE. CDR3 sequence: CASSALGGLNGYTF. The CDR3 DNA sequence: TGTGCCAGCAGCGCCTTAGGAGGGCTTAATGGCTACACCTTC. Looking up the rest from reference TRBV9 and TRBJ1-2 gives the full variable domain: DSGVTQTPKHLITATGQRVTLRCSPRSGDLSVYWYQQSLDQGLQFLIQYYNGEERAKGNILERFSAQQFPDLHSELNLSSLELGDSALYFCASSALGGLNGYTFGSGTRLTVV.

The chain is built from TRBV7-9 and TRBJ2-7; TRBD1 matches at 8 bases. Germline V lookup: CDR1 SEHNR, CDR2 FQNEAQ (reference sequence). V trimming: 8 bases; J trimming: 5 bases; junction bases outside the gene matches: 20. This CDR3 region has 17 residues. The CDR3 loop is CASHLVIGQGDIHEQYF. CDR3 coding DNA: TGTGCCAGCCATCTCGTCATCGGACAGGGAGACATCCACGAGCAGTACTTC. Full variable domain (outside the CDR3, taken from reference TRBV7-9 and TRBJ2-7): DTGVSQNPRHKITKRGQNVTFRCDPISEHNRLYWYRQTLGQGPEFLTYFQNEAQLEKSRLLSDRFSAERPKGSFSTLEIQRTEQGDSAMYLCASHLVIGQGDIHEQYFGPGTRLTVT.

The gene calls are TRBV7-9 and TRBJ1-1, with D possibly matching TRBD1 (5 bases). V was clipped by 5 bases and J by 4 bases, with 17 bases between them. Germline values: CDR1 SEHNR, CDR2 FQNEAQ (reference sequence). The CDR3 totals 15 residues. The CDR3 DNA is TGTGCCAGCAGCCGGGGGATGGTAGGGGTCACTGAAGCTTTCTTT. It translates to CASSRGMVGVTEAFF.

The chain joins TRBV19 to TRBJ2-1, with 7 positions matching TRBD1. In germline, CDR1 is LNHDA, CDR2 SQIVND (reference sequence). This CDR3 has 14 amino acids. V was pared by 8 bases and J by 6 bases, with 10 bases of the junction left unmatched. CDR3 coding DNA: TGTGCCAGTCGGTCCGGGACAGTCGCCAATGAGCAGTTCTTC. Encoded protein: CASRSGTVANEQFF.

The DNA of the CDR3 is TGTGCCAGCAGACCGACCGGGACACAGGAAACTGAAGCTTTCTTT. Its protein product is CASRPTGTQETEAFF. The rearrangement uses TRBV2 and TRBJ1-1; weak D call: TRBD1 (6 bases). With 6 bases removed from V and 5 bases from J, the gap between germline ends came to 19 bases. This CDR3 is built from 15 residues. The germline V gene has CDR1 SNHLY and CDR2 FYNNEI.

The chain uses TRBV6-5 and TRBJ1-2, with D tentatively TRBD1 (6 bases). V lost 8 bases, J lost 6 bases, and 19 bases lay in between. The CDR3 is 14 amino acids. Germline V CDR1 and CDR2: MNHEY, SVGAGI. The DNA of the CDR3 is TGTGCCAGCGGGCATTCTGGGACAACGAATGGCTACACCTTC. Its protein product is CASGHSGTTNGYTF.

The V call is TRBV15, the J call TRBJ1-4; 9 nucleotides match TRBD1. Germline CDR1 LNHNV, CDR2 YYDKDF (reference sequence). The CDR3 runs to 15 residues. Germline trimming cut 5 bases from V and 7 bases from J; bases unmatched to any gene: 8. DNA of the CDR3: TGTGCCACCAGCGCCACAGGGGGCACGGGTGAAAAACTGTTTTTT. Amino acid sequence: CATSATGGTGEKLFF.

The chain combines TRBV6-5 with TRBJ2-7; D ambiguous. The ends were cut back, 0 bases at V and 3 bases at J, with 12 bases in the middle. This CDR3 contains 15 residues. Per the germline V gene, CDR1 is MNHEY and CDR2 is SVGAGI. CDR3 sequence: CASSYSRLVLYEQYF. The CDR3, as DNA: TGTGCCAGCAGTTACTCGAGACTCGTCCTCTACGAGCAGTACTTC.

The V call is TRBV27, the J call TRBJ1-1, with D possibly being TRBD1 (6 bases). Germline V gene sequence: CDR1 MNHEY, CDR2 SMNVEV (reference sequence). The V end was cut by 4 bases, the J end by 6 bases, with 12 bases between. The CDR3 extends over 13 amino acids. For the CDR3, the DNA is TGTGCCAGCAGTTACCAAGAGGGGGCTGAAGCTTTCTTT. This sequence encodes CASSYQEGAEAFF.

This clone came up a few times. The rearrangement uses TRBV4-1 and TRBJ1-6; 8 nucleotides agree with TRBD1. This CDR3 has 15 residues. The V and J ends lost 4 bases and 5 bases, in that order; junction bases with no gene match: 4. Looked up from germline, CDR1 is MGHRA and CDR2 is YSYEKL. For the CDR3, the DNA is TGCGCCAGCAGCCGGACAGGGTTAAATAATTCACCCCTCCACTTT. Amino acids: CASSRTGLNNSPLHF.

The V call is TRBV23-1, the J call TRBJ2-4, with a tentative D call TRBD2 (6 bases). TRBV23-1 is identified as an open reading frame with a role that is uncertain. This CDR3 spans 16 amino acids. The V end lost 4 bases, the J end lost 4 bases, and 17 bases lay between the germline ends. The CDR3 DNA is TGCGCCAGCAGTCCCGGGAGAAGGGGAACTAAAAACATTCAGTACTTC. It specifies CASSPGRRGTKNIQYF.

In its sample, this clone was seen once. The chain carries TRBV5-1 and TRBJ1-1, with 7 nucleotides matching TRBD1. This CDR3 contains 14 residues. V shed 4 bases, J shed 1 base, and the junction held 4 bases outside the gene matches. Germline assignment: CDR1 SGHRS and CDR2 YFSETQ. The CDR3 DNA reads TGCGCCAGCAGCCCCCGGACAGGGAACACTGAAGCTTTCTTT. Its translation: CASSPRTGNTEAFF.

This sequence joins TRBV11-1 and TRBJ2-7; D gene unclear. The germline CDR1 and CDR2 sequences are SGHAT and FQDESV (reference sequence). The V end was cut by 5 bases, the J end by 4 bases, with 12 bases between. The CDR3 covers 13 residues. DNA for the CDR3: TGTGCCAGCAGCCGCTTCGCGGATTACGAGCAGTACTTC. Translation: CASSRFADYEQYF.

The chain employs TRBV3-1 (or the pseudogene TRBV3-2) and TRBJ2-3; weak D call: TRBD2 (6 bases). Germline V CDR1 and CDR2: LGHDT, YNNKEL (reference sequence). This CDR3 spans 15 amino acids. V was trimmed by 1 base and J by 1 base, leaving 9 bases between them. The CDR3 loop reads CASSQVSGGTDTQYF. In nucleotides, the CDR3 is TGTGCCAGCAGCCAAGTATCGGGGGGCACAGATACGCAGTATTTT.

The rearrangement joins TRBV6-5 to TRBJ2-7; possible D gene TRBD2, 5 bases. V lost 5 bases, J lost 3 bases, and 11 bases lay in between. This CDR3 comprises 13 residues. CDR1 and CDR2 (germline): MNHEY, SVGAGI. The CDR3 is CASSPGSGYEQYF. The CDR3 region has the DNA TGTGCCAGCAGTCCGGGATCCGGCTACGAGCAGTACTTC.

The chain recombines TRBV11-3 with TRBJ1-2; possible D gene TRBD1, 5 bases. Germline loops: CDR1 SGHNT, CDR2 YENEEA. This CDR3 comprises 13 residues. Trimming shortened V by 1 base and J by 6 bases, and 9 bases separated the two germline ends. The CDR3 nucleotides read TGTGCCAGCAGCTTAGGGGGGACTGATGGCTACACCTTC. Residues: CASSLGGTDGYTF.